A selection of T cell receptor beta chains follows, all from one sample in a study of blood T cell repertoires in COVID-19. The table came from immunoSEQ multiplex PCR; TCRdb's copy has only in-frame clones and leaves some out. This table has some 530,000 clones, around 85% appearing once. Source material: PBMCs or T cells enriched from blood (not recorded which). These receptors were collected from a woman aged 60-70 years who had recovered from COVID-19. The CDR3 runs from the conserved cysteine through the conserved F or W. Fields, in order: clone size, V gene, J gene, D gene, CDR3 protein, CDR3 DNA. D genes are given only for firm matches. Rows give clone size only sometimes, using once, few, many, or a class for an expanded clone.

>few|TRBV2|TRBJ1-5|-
CASSEQGGGQPQHF
TGTGCCAGCAGTGAGCAGGGAGGAGGGCAGCCCCAGCATTTT
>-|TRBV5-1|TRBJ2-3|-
CASSASLSSDTQYF
TGCGCCAGCAGCGCGTCCCTGTCATCCGATACGCAGTATTTT
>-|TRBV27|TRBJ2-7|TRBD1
CASSNLPGGSEQYF
TGTGCCAGCAGTAACCTACCAGGGGGCAGCGAGCAGTACTTC
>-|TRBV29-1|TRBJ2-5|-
CSVAGETQYF
TGCAGCGTTGCGGGAGAGACCCAGTACTTC
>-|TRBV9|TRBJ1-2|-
CASSVGALGVDGYTF
TGTGCCAGCAGCGTAGGGGCTCTGGGTGTAGACGGCTACACCTTC
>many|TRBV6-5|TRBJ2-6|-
CASSYSRGPGANVLTF
TGTGCCAGCAGTTACTCCAGGGGTCCCGGGGCCAACGTCCTGACTTTC
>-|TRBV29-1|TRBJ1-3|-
CSVAQGFSGNTIYF
TGCAGCGTTGCACAGGGATTCTCTGGAAACACCATATATTTT
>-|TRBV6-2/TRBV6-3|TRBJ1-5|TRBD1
CASSYQTRQGDNQPQHF
TGTGCCAGCAGTTACCAAACCCGACAGGGAGACAATCAGCCCCAGCATTTT
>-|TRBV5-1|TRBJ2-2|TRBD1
CASGMPEQGVVFTGELFF
TGCGCCAGCGGTATGCCGGAACAGGGGGTCGTTTTCACCGGGGAGCTGTTTTTT
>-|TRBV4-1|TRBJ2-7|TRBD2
CASSQADLAGLAFAYEQYF
TGCGCCAGCAGCCAAGCTGATTTGGCGGGACTAGCGTTCGCCTACGAGCAGTACTTC
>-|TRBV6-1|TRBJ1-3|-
CASSEARGASTGNTIYF
TGTGCCAGCAGTGAAGCTCGCGGGGCTTCAACTGGAAACACCATATATTTT
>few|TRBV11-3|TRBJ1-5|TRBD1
CASSFRTGCSLSNQPQHF
TGTGCCAGCAGCTTTCGGACAGGGTGCAGCCTTAGCAATCAGCCCCAGCATTTT
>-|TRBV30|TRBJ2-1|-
CAWKQDSYNEQFF
TGTGCCTGGAAACAGGACTCCTACAATGAGCAGTTCTTC
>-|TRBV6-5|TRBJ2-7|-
CASSYGGRYEQYF
TGTGCCAGCAGTTATGGGGGCCGCTACGAGCAGTACTTC
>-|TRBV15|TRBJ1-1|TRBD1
CATSRDGTVQAFF
TGTGCCACCAGCAGGGACGGGACAGTACAAGCTTTCTTT
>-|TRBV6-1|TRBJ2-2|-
CASSEASRGGTGELFF
TGTGCCAGCAGTGAAGCGTCTAGGGGTGGCACCGGGGAGCTGTTTTTT
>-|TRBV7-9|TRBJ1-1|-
CASSLIQGRTEAFF
TGTGCCAGCAGCTTGATACAGGGTAGGACTGAAGCTTTCTTT
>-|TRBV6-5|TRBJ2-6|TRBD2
CASSYTTSAGANVLTF
TGTGCCAGCAGTTACACTACTAGCGCTGGGGCCAACGTCCTGACTTTC
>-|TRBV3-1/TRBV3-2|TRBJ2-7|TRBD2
CASSQTSGGYEQYF
TGTGCCAGCAGCCAAACAAGCGGGGGATACGAGCAGTACTTC
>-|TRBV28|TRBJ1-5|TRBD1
CASSSPGTGNQPQHF
TGTGCCAGCAGCTCCCCCGGGACAGGCAATCAGCCCCAGCATTTT
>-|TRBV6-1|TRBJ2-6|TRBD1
CASSEPQGAGANVLTF
TGTGCCAGCAGTGAACCTCAGGGGGCTGGGGCCAACGTCCTGACTTTC
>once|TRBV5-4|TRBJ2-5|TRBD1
CASSLAGPGQGFQETQYF
TGTGCCAGCAGCTTGGCGGGCCCGGGACAGGGGTTCCAAGAGACCCAGTACTTC